Below are 27 T cell receptor beta chains sequenced from a single sample in a study of blood T cells in healthy people across ages (dated by TCRdb to 2013 to 2016). Preparation of the library involved 5' RACE. The instrument was an Illumina HiSeq 2500. A second 7 to 11 cycle PCR used a sample-barcoded 5' primer and a J-beta primer mix. Clones were called with MiXCR by TCRdb after fastp trimmed the public reads at Q25, and only in-frame beta chains were retained. Rows with one shared CDR3 protein collapse into an entry with the most common genes and DNA. The sample table holds hundreds of thousands of distinct CDR3 sequences, of which around 31% were seen once. The leading ten clones occupy around a sixth of the sample. Sequencing was performed on blood. These receptors all come from an elderly woman in good health.

For this clonotype: Relative to the germline gene, one junction end is altered; a read error may explain this. CDR3 loop: CAGSPPPLNTEAFF. CDR3 DNA: TGTGCCGGCAGCCCCCCCCCCTTGAACACTGAAGCTTTCTTT. The J gene is TRBJ1-1, the V gene TRBV7-2; no clear D gene. CDR3 size: 14 residues. In germline, CDR1 is SGHTA, CDR2 FQGNSA.

The chain links TRBV5-6 to TRBJ2-2; no clear D. Germline-derived CDR1 and CDR2 are SGHDT and YYEEEE. V was shortened by 4 bases and J by 11 bases, with 30 bases between the two germline ends. The CDR3 runs to 18 residues. The CDR3 DNA is TGTGCCAGCAGCCCCTCCAAGAATCATAGTGCGAGGTCGAGTGAGCTGTTTTTT. Translated, it gives CASSPSKNHSARSSELFF.

Comment on this clonotype: With a much larger clone just one base away, this may be a read error. This chain connects TRBV5-6 to TRBJ2-3; 9 bases map to TRBD1. The CDR3 extends over 15 amino acids. Germline V CDR1 and CDR2: SGHDT, YYEEEE. CDR3 sequence reads: CAGSLVTGGADTQYF. CDR3 bases: TGTGCCGGCAGCTTGGTGACAGGGGGAGCCGATACGCAGTATTTT. The full variable domain, its missing parts supplied by reference TRBV5-6 and TRBJ2-3, is DAGVTQSPTHLIKTRGQQVTLRCSPKSGHDTVSWYQQALGQGPQFIFQYYEEEERQRGNFPDRFSGHQFPNYSSELNVNALLLGDSALYLCAGSLVTGGADTQYFGPGTRLTVL.

This clonotype was observed at least ten times. The V gene is TRBV7-8, the J gene TRBJ2-5, with 7 bases aligning to TRBD1. J was trimmed by 3 bases and V by 2 bases; bases with no gene match: 12. The CDR3 covers 17 residues. Germline loops: CDR1 SGHVS, CDR2 FQNEAQ. DNA for the CDR3: TGTGCCAGCAGCTTAATGCGCGGCAGGGGGAAGGAAGAGACCCAGTACTTC. Residues: CASSLMRGRGKEETQYF. The whole variable domain, filled in from reference TRBV7-8 and TRBJ2-5, reads GAGVSQSPRYKVAKRGQDVALRCDPISGHVSLFWYQQALGQGPEFLTYFQNEAQLDKSGLPSDRFFAERPEGSVSTLKIQRTQQEDSAVYLCASSLMRGRGKEETQYFGPGTRLLVL.

The V call is TRBV6-2 or TRBV6-3, the J call TRBJ2-2; tentatively, D is TRBD2 (6 bases). Germline V gene sequence: CDR1 MNHEY, CDR2 SVGEGT. This CDR3 has 16 amino acids. Trimming took 8 bases from V and 0 from J, leaving 16 bases between them. In nucleotides, the CDR3 is TGTGCCAGCGGCATACCGGAGGGGACGAACACCGGGGAGCTGTTTTTT. It translates to CASGIPEGTNTGELFF.

The chain employs TRBV10-3 and TRBJ2-3, with D uncertain. Trimming took off 6 bases at V and 6 bases at J, with 7 bases between the two ends. The CDR3 is 11 residues long. Per the germline V gene, CDR1 is ENHRY and CDR2 is SYGVKD. The CDR3 reads CAIRKQDTQYF. The CDR3 DNA follows: TGTGCCATCAGGAAGCAGGATACGCAGTATTTT.

The CDR3 DNA reads TGTGCCTGGCGCCCGGGCACTGAAGCTTTCTTT. It yields the protein CAWRPGTEAFF. The V call is TRBV30, the J call TRBJ1-1; D is unresolved. The germline V gene encodes CDR1 GTSNPN and CDR2 SVGIG (reference sequence). The length of the CDR3 is 11 residues. Deletions cut 5 bases from V and 4 bases from J, with 8 bases between.

This clonotype was seen ten or more times. This chain joins TRBV20-1 and TRBJ1-6; 8 positions match TRBD1. Germline CDR1 DFQATT, CDR2 SNEGSKA (reference sequence). The junction had 19 bases not matched to a gene; V was cut back by 5 bases and J by 7 bases. The CDR3 extends over 18 amino acids. The CDR3 region is CSARPGSRGRGVNSPLHF. CDR3 coding DNA: TGCAGTGCTCGCCCTGGCTCCAGGGGGCGCGGGGTGAATTCACCCCTCCACTTT.

This clonotype was detected ten times or more. The V gene is TRBV20-1, the J gene TRBJ2-3; 14 bases agree with TRBD2. Trimming cost V 8 bases and J 7 bases; bases outside gene matches: 5. The germline V gene encodes CDR1 DFQATT and CDR2 SNEGSKA (reference sequence). The length of the CDR3 is 13 residues. The DNA for the CDR3 is TGCAGTCCGACTAGCGGGGGGGGAAATACGCAGTATTTT. It yields the protein CSPTSGGGNTQYF.

The V gene is TRBV4-3, the J gene TRBJ2-3; D gene ambiguous. Germline CDR1 and CDR2: LGHNA and YSLEER. The CDR3 runs 14 residues. Between the trimmed V and J ends, which lost 4 bases and 6 bases, there was a span of 14 bases. In DNA form, the CDR3 reads TGCGCCAGCAGCCTAACGCCCGGCGAGGATACGCAGTATTTT. This sequence encodes CASSLTPGEDTQYF.

Here the CDR3 DNA reads TGCGCCAGCAGCCCTGGCGCGACAGGCGATGGCTACACCTTC. Translation: CASSPGATGDGYTF. V gene TRBV5-1 combines with J gene TRBJ1-2; D is possibly TRBD1 (6 bases). The V end was cut by 4 bases, the J end by 6 bases, with 16 bases between. This CDR3 has 14 residues. Germline V gene data show CDR1 as SGHRS and CDR2 as YFSETQ. Full variable domain (missing parts from reference TRBV5-1 and TRBJ1-2): KAGVTQTPRYLIKTRGQQVTLSCSPISGHRSVSWYQQTPGQGLQFLFEYFSETQRNKGNFPGRFSGRQFSNSRSEMNVSTLELGDSALYLCASSPGATGDGYTFGSGTRLTVV.

This clonotype was seen repeatedly, ten times or more. This rearrangement joins TRBV30 to TRBJ1-2; tentative D call: TRBD1 (5 bases). With 3 bases removed from V and 5 bases from J, the gap between germline ends came to 16 bases. CDR1 is GTSNPN and CDR2 is SVGIG in the germline V gene (reference sequence). The CDR3 consists of 14 residues. The CDR3 loop is CAWSPGARGYGYTF. CDR3 nucleotide sequence: TGTGCCTGGAGCCCCGGGGCCCGCGGGTATGGCTACACCTTC. Full variable domain (rest looked up from reference TRBV30 and TRBJ1-2): SQTIHQWPATLVQPVGSPLSLECTVEGTSNPNLYWYRQAAGRGLQLLFYSVGIGQISSEVPQNLSASRPQDRQFILSSKKLLLSDSGFYLCAWSPGARGYGYTFGSGTRLTVV.

This clonotype was detected many times. The V and J genes are TRBV20-1 and TRBJ2-5, with 9 bases matching TRBD1. Germline assignment: CDR1 DFQATT and CDR2 SNEGSKA (reference sequence). The length of the CDR3 is 14 residues. The V and J ends lost 5 bases and 4 bases, in that order; junction bases with no gene match: 8. In nucleotides, the CDR3 is TGCAGTGCTCCCGGGACAGGGAGTTCAGAGACCCAGTACTTC. It codes for CSAPGTGSSETQYF.

This clonotype has more than one count but fewer than ten. V and J are TRBV5-5 and TRBJ1-1, with no clear D. The CDR3 totals 13 residues. Trimming took off 3 bases at V and 3 bases at J, with 9 bases between the two ends. Germline CDR1 and CDR2: SGHKS and YYEKEE (reference sequence). The DNA of the CDR3 is TGTGCCAGCAGCTGGGCTCTGGACACTGAAGCTTTCTTT. Encoded protein: CASSWALDTEAFF.

This clonotype was detected only a few times. This chain links TRBV20-1 with TRBJ2-2, with 9 bases matching TRBD2. Germline lookup yields CDR1 DFQATT and CDR2 SNEGSKA (reference sequence). Trimming cost V 3 bases and J 0 bases; bases outside gene matches: 5. The CDR3 consists of 16 residues. The CDR3 spells CSARLAGTANTGELFF. DNA for the CDR3: TGCAGTGCTAGGCTAGCGGGGACCGCGAACACCGGGGAGCTGTTTTTT.

The chain carries TRBV20-1 and TRBJ1-3; D is undetermined. The CDR3 totals 13 residues. V lost 3 bases and J 1 base, leaving 7 bases between the germline ends. From germline, CDR1 is DFQATT and CDR2 SNEGSKA (reference sequence). The CDR3 coding sequence is TGCAGTGCTAGTTCTGGGTCTGGAAACACCATATATTTT. This gives the protein CSASSGSGNTIYF.

The chain carries TRBV28 and TRBJ2-3; the match to TRBD2 covers 12 bases. Per the germline V gene, CDR1 is MDHEN and CDR2 is SYDVKM. Unmatched junction bases numbered 18, after V lost 5 bases and J lost 0 bases. CDR3 length: 21 amino acids. In DNA form, the CDR3 reads TGTGCCAGCAGTCAATTAACGCCGGGACTAGCGGGTACCCCTAGCACAGATACGCAGTATTTT. It specifies CASSQLTPGLAGTPSTDTQYF. Drawing the rest from reference TRBV28 and TRBJ2-3, the complete variable domain is DVKVTQSSRYLVKRTGEKVFLECVQDMDHENMFWYRQDPGLGLRLIYFSYDVKMKEKGDIPEGYSVSREKKERFSLILESASTNQTSMYLCASSQLTPGLAGTPSTDTQYFGPGTRLTVL.

Points on this clonotype: Just one base apart from a much larger clone, this may be a read error. The V call is TRBV5-1, the J call TRBJ2-5; TRBD2 matches 10 bases. Germline V gives CDR1 SGHRS, CDR2 YFSETQ. Trimming cost V 3 bases and J 1 base; bases outside gene matches: 9. The CDR3 runs 17 residues. Written as DNA, the CDR3 is TGCGCCAGCAGCTCGCCCCTTAGCGGGGGGCCCCAAGAGACCCAGTACTTC. This encodes CASSSPLSGGPQETQYF.

CDR3 bases: TGTGCCAGCAGCTTGAGACAGGGGACTATCGAGCAGTACTTC. It specifies CASSLRQGTIEQYF. This rearrangement joins TRBV7-9 to TRBJ2-7; D might be TRBD1 (8 bases). The V and J ends lost 3 bases and 6 bases respectively, with 15 bases between them. The CDR3 is 14 residues long. Germline CDR1 and CDR2: SEHNR and FQNEAQ (reference sequence).

Remarks on this clonotype: This may be a read error, as it is one base from a much larger clone. The chain has TRBV18 and TRBJ2-1, with D maybe TRBD1 (6 bases). The DNA end is more similar to TRBJ2-7, so the J call may be wrong. Per the germline V gene, CDR1 is KGHSH and CDR2 is LQKENI. CDR3 length equals 15 residues. The CDR3 DNA sequence: TGTGCCAGCTCACCGACAGGCAAATCCTACAATGAGCAGTACTTC. Translated, it gives CASSPTGKSYNEQYF.

At least ten counts were recorded for this clonotype. The chain links TRBV9 to TRBJ2-1; maybe TRBD2 (5 bases). The V and J ends lost 0 bases and 6 bases respectively, with 16 bases between them. Per the germline V gene, CDR1 is SGDLS and CDR2 is YYNGEE. The CDR3 is made up of 16 amino acids. In nucleotides, the CDR3 is TGTGCCAGCAGCGTAGCTATAGCGACTCGTGGCAATGAGCAGTTCTTC. It yields the protein CASSVAIATRGNEQFF.

In its sample, this clonotype was seen a few times. A read error may explain this, as a much larger clone is one base away. The CDR3 spells CASSPCVRGAGETQYF. The CDR3 nucleotides read TGTGCCAGCAGCCCATGCGTGCGGGGGGCGGGCGAGACCCAGTACTTC. The rearrangement links TRBV7-9 to TRBJ2-5, with 8 positions matching TRBD2. The CDR3 is 16 amino acids. J was trimmed by 5 bases and V by 5 bases; bases with no gene match: 13. Per the germline V gene, CDR1 is SEHNR and CDR2 is FQNEAQ (reference sequence).

This clonotype was seen more than once but under ten times. The rearrangement uses TRBV19 and TRBJ2-1, with 7 nucleotides matching TRBD1. V lost 3 bases, J lost 4 bases, and 6 bases stayed unmatched. Germline CDR1 LNHDA, CDR2 SQIVND (reference sequence). The CDR3 covers 15 residues. CDR3 in amino acids: CASSMVTGRYNEQFF. CDR3 coding DNA: TGTGCCAGTAGTATGGTGACAGGGAGATACAATGAGCAGTTCTTC. Full variable domain (remainder filled in from reference TRBV19 and TRBJ2-1): DGGITQSPKYLFRKEGQNVTLSCEQNLNHDAMYWYRQDPGQGLRLIYYSQIVNDFQKGDIAEGYSVSREKKESFPLTVTSAQKNPTAFYLCASSMVTGRYNEQFFGPGTRLTVL.

V and J are TRBV20-1 and TRBJ1-5; perhaps TRBD1 as D (5 bases). The germline CDR1 and CDR2 sequences are DFQATT and SNEGSKA (reference sequence). Trimming took off 7 bases at V and 0 bases at J, with 13 bases between the two ends. The CDR3 runs to 14 residues. CDR3 DNA: TGCAGTGTTTCCGAGGGGTTTAGCAATCAGCCCCAGCATTTT. Its protein is CSVSEGFSNQPQHF.

This chain uses TRBV7-2 with TRBJ1-2, with 8 nucleotides matching TRBD1. The CDR3 is 15 residues long. Germline values: CDR1 SGHTA, CDR2 FQGNSA. Trimming removed 3 bases from V and 7 bases from J; junction bases left unmatched: 10. The CDR3 bases are TGTGCCAGCAGCTTGACAGGGGAGGGGGCTGGTGGCTACACCTTC. Protein: CASSLTGEGAGGYTF.

This clonotype has only a few counts. A read error may explain this, as a much larger clone is one base away. CDR3 sequence (DNA): TGCGCCAGCAGCTTGACTAGCTTTAGTGAGCAGTACTTC. This codes for CASSLTSFSEQYF. The chain couples TRBV5-1 to TRBJ2-7, with D tentatively TRBD2 (6 bases). The CDR3 totals 13 residues. The germline V gene has CDR1 SGHRS and CDR2 YFSETQ. V lost 1 base to trimming and J lost 7 bases, with 12 bases between them.

J is TRBJ2-5 and V is TRBV13, with 8 bases aligning to TRBD2. With 4 bases clipped from V and 11 bases from J, the junction kept 21 bases outside the gene matches. Looked up from germline, CDR1 is PRHDT and CDR2 is FYEKMQ (reference sequence). The CDR3 has 17 residues. The CDR3 loop is CASSSNGLAGAYNEQYF. The CDR3 DNA reads as TGTGCCAGCAGCTCCAACGGTCTAGCGGGTGCCTACAATGAGCAGTACTTC.